A single sample is the source of the 7 T cell receptor beta chains below, sequenced in a study of blood T cell repertoires in COVID-19. Assay: immunoSEQ multiplex PCR; the TCRdb copy retains only in-frame clones and omits some. The table has over 120,000 clones, 81% seen once; the top ten hold approximately 8%. The sample consisted of peripheral blood. These receptors were collected from a human donor in a cohort sampled during active COVID-19.

The gene calls are TRBV3-1 (or the pseudogene TRBV3-2) and TRBJ1-6, with TRBD1 matching 8 bases. Germline CDR1 and CDR2: LGHDT and YNNKEL (reference sequence). V was pared by 6 bases and J by 7 bases, with 8 bases of the junction left unmatched. The CDR3 loop spans 15 amino acids. CDR3 sequence reads: CASREQGAGNSPLHF. DNA of the CDR3: TGTGCCAGCAGAGAGCAGGGGGCTGGGAATTCACCCCTCCACTTT.

This clone has a single count. The chain joins TRBV6-2 or TRBV6-3 to TRBJ1-6, with 7 positions matching TRBD1. The CDR3 loop spans 14 amino acids. Trimming removed 5 bases from V and 11 bases from J; junction bases left unmatched: 9. Germline V gives CDR1 MNHEY, CDR2 SVGEGT. In nucleotides, the CDR3 is TGTGCCAGCAGTCTCACAGGGGACGGGGCACCCCTCCACTTT. Its translation is CASSLTGDGAPLHF.

The rearrangement joins TRBV9 to TRBJ2-2; D is uncertain. V was shortened by 1 base and J by 1 base, with 11 bases between the two germline ends. The CDR3 is 16 amino acids. Germline CDR1 and CDR2: SGDLS and YYNGEE. The CDR3 spells CASSVRVGGNTGELFF. DNA for the CDR3: TGTGCCAGCAGCGTACGGGTCGGTGGGAACACCGGGGAGCTGTTTTTT.

This clone occurred a few times. V usage is TRBV3-1 (or the pseudogene TRBV3-2) and J usage is TRBJ2-3, with 12 bases that match TRBD2. Germline loops: CDR1 LGHDT, CDR2 YNNKEL (reference sequence). This CDR3 region has 21 residues. Trimming took 4 bases from V and 0 from J; bases not matched to a gene: 17. The CDR3 reads CASSPEGLAGTEAYSTDTQYF. CDR3 nucleotide sequence: TGTGCCAGCAGCCCAGAAGGACTAGCGGGGACAGAAGCTTATAGCACAGATACGCAGTATTTT.

The J gene is TRBJ2-2, the V gene TRBV27; no clear D. This CDR3 is built from 13 residues. From germline, CDR1 is MNHEY and CDR2 SMNVEV (reference sequence). Trimming pared 7 bases from V and 4 bases from J, leaving 10 bases between. CDR3 loop: CASTPTGTGELFF. The DNA of the CDR3 is TGTGCCAGCACCCCAACCGGCACCGGGGAGCTGTTTTTT.

CDR3 sequence reads: CASSLQGSSSGNTIYF. CDR3 nucleotides: TGCGCCAGCAGCTTGCAGGGGTCGAGCTCTGGAAACACCATATATTTT. J is TRBJ1-3 and V is TRBV5-1; possibly TRBD1 for D (6 bases). Per germline, CDR1 SGHRS and CDR2 YFSETQ. Trimming took off 1 base at V and 0 bases at J, with 11 bases between the two ends. The CDR3 is 16 amino acids. Based on the CDR3 plus reference TRBV5-1 and TRBJ1-3, the full variable domain is KAGVTQTPRYLIKTRGQQVTLSCSPISGHRSVSWYQQTPGQGLQFLFEYFSETQRNKGNFPGRFSGRQFSNSRSEMNVSTLELGDSALYLCASSLQGSSSGNTIYFGEGSWLTVV.

This clone has only one observation. The chain has TRBV7-9 and TRBJ2-7; 7 positions agree with TRBD2. Germline V lookup: CDR1 SEHNR, CDR2 FQNEAQ (reference sequence). Germline trimming cut 6 bases from V and 6 bases from J; bases unmatched to any gene: 11. The CDR3 contains 14 residues. This CDR3 reads CASSRREHPGEQYF. The CDR3 region has the DNA TGTGCCAGCAGTAGGCGGGAGCACCCCGGCGAGCAGTACTTC.